The 32 T cell receptor beta chains given below trace back to one sample, sequenced in a study of identical twins (dated by TCRdb to the mid-2010s). Receptor amplification or capture employed 5' RACE. Sequencing instrument: Illumina HiSeq 2000. TCRdb's own reprocessing of the public reads used fastp at Q25 and MiXCR and kept productive beta chains. Rows merge per CDR3 protein into single entries with the most common DNA and genes. The sample records hundreds of thousands of distinct CDR3 sequences, about 20% of which are singletons. The ten most abundant clones make up 13% of the sample. Separately, the same data were catalogued under a study of T cells expressing NK-cell markers.

The specimen sequenced was PBMCs. These receptors came from a young woman in good health.

This clonotype was counted between two and nine times. This chain connects TRBV7-7 to TRBJ2-2; 7 bases are a match to TRBD2. Looked up from germline, CDR1 is SSHAT and CDR2 is FNYEAQ (reference sequence). V was clipped by 4 bases and J by 5 bases; unmatched bases: 4. The CDR3 length is 14 residues. The CDR3 region is CASSSGTTTGELFF. The CDR3 DNA is TGTGCCAGCAGCTCCGGGACTACTACCGGGGAGCTGTTTTTT.

This clonotype turned up a few times. The V gene is TRBV21-1, the J gene TRBJ2-5. TRBV21-1 constitutes a pseudogene. This CDR3 is 16 amino acids long. Here the CDR3 reads CASSSNWLGVQETQYF. The CDR3 bases are TGTGCCAGCAGCTCCAATTGGTTAGGGGTCCAGGAGACCCAGTACTTC.

The CDR3 sequence: CASSFSLGNTEAFF. The CDR3 DNA reads as TGTGCCAGCAGCTTTTCATTGGGGAACACTGAAGCTTTCTTT. The chain carries TRBV7-2 and TRBJ1-1, with D uncertain. Per the germline V gene, CDR1 is SGHTA and CDR2 is FQGNSA. V lost 3 bases and J lost 1, with 9 bases in between. The CDR3 consists of 14 residues.

Many counts were recorded for this clonotype. The chain is built from TRBV12-3 or TRBV12-4 and TRBJ1-1; no definite D call. V lost 6 bases, J lost 4 bases, and 12 bases lay in between. The CDR3 contains 13 residues. CDR3 loop: CASRRTSITEAFF. The CDR3 nucleotides read TGTGCCAGCAGGCGAACAAGTATCACTGAAGCTTTCTTT.

This clonotype was picked up one time. This chain links TRBV24-1 with TRBJ2-2, with a possible D match to TRBD1 (8 bases). From germline, CDR1 is KGHDR and CDR2 SFDVKD. The length of the CDR3 is 18 residues. V lost 7 bases, J lost 4 bases, and 24 bases lay in between. The CDR3 sequence: CATSHPPGGGGLTGELFF. The CDR3 DNA reads as TGTGCCACCAGCCATCCCCCAGGGGGCGGGGGACTCACCGGGGAGCTGTTTTTT.

This clonotype appeared many times. The chain uses TRBV29-1 and TRBJ2-1; 9 bases fit TRBD1. Per the germline V gene, CDR1 is SQVTM and CDR2 is ANQGSEA. The V segment lost 5 bases and the J segment 4 bases; nucleotides outside the gene matches: 9. This CDR3 has 15 amino acids. CDR3 residues: CSVIAGTGRYNEQFF. In nucleotides, the CDR3 is TGCAGCGTTATCGCCGGGACAGGGAGGTACAATGAGCAGTTCTTC.

The V and J genes are TRBV6-2 or TRBV6-3 and TRBJ2-7; 9 bases are shared with TRBD2. The J segment lost 3 bases and the V segment lost 2 bases, leaving 5 bases of the junction unmatched. CDR3 size: 15 residues. Per germline, CDR1 MNHEY and CDR2 SVGEGT. The CDR3 spells CASSYGSGRNYEQYF. CDR3 sequence (DNA): TGTGCCAGCAGTTACGGGAGCGGGAGGAACTACGAGCAGTACTTC.

A remark on this clonotype: Relative to the germline gene, one junction end is altered; a read error may explain this. V usage is TRBV5-1 and J usage is TRBJ2-3; D is ambiguous. This CDR3 comprises 12 residues. Germline CDR1 is SGHRS and CDR2 is YFSETQ. DNA for the CDR3: TGCGCCTGCAGCTTTTCCACAGATACGCAGTATTTT. Translating it yields CACSFSTDTQYF.

The chain links TRBV30 to TRBJ2-5, with D unclear. The CDR3 extends over 12 amino acids. CDR1 is GTSNPN and CDR2 is SVGIG in the germline V gene (reference sequence). The CDR3 nucleotides are TGTGCTTTATCGGACCACATAGAGACCCAGTACTTC. Its protein product is CALSDHIETQYF.

CDR3 in amino acids: CASSLPSGGAQETQYF. DNA of the CDR3: TGTGCCAGCAGCCTCCCAAGCGGGGGGGCTCAAGAGACCCAGTACTTC. This chain links TRBV3-1 with TRBJ2-5; 10 bases are a match to TRBD2. Germline assignment: CDR1 LGHDT and CDR2 YNNKEL (reference sequence). Losses at the gene ends were 4 bases for V and 2 bases for J; bases not matched to a gene: 7. This CDR3 contains 16 residues.

This clonotype was seen a handful of times. The chain links TRBV7-9 to TRBJ1-6, with unresolved D. This CDR3 contains 14 residues. Germline lookup yields CDR1 SEHNR and CDR2 FQNEAQ (reference sequence). V was pared by 5 bases and J by 7 bases, with 12 bases between. The CDR3 nucleotides read TGTGCCAGCAGCGTACTGGGGTCGAATTCACCCCTCCACTTT. Its translation: CASSVLGSNSPLHF.

The chain couples TRBV7-2 to TRBJ2-1; TRBD2 matches at 8 bases. Germline loops: CDR1 SGHTA, CDR2 FQGNSA. J gave up 3 bases and V 10 bases, and 11 bases lay outside the gene matches. The CDR3 extends over 15 amino acids. The CDR3 DNA is TGTGCCATCTCCGGGGCGGGAGGAATCTACAATGAGCAGTTCTTC. Its translation is CAISGAGGIYNEQFF.

This clonotype was seen many times. V gene TRBV12-3 or TRBV12-4 combines with J gene TRBJ2-3; tentatively, D is TRBD2 (6 bases). Trimming stripped 2 bases from V and 4 bases from J, with 13 bases between. CDR3 length: 15 amino acids. The CDR3 bases are TGTGCCAGCAGTTTAACCGGGAGCAGAGCAGATACGCAGTATTTT. This encodes CASSLTGSRADTQYF.

V gene TRBV7-9 combines with J gene TRBJ2-2, with TRBD1 as a possible D gene (6 bases). From germline, CDR1 is SEHNR and CDR2 FQNEAQ (reference sequence). With 7 bases removed from V and 6 bases from J, the gap between germline ends came to 12 bases. This CDR3 contains 13 residues. CDR3 sequence reads: CASNVQGAGELFF. CDR3 coding DNA: TGTGCCAGCAATGTACAGGGAGCCGGGGAGCTGTTTTTT.

This rearrangement joins TRBV11-2 to TRBJ2-4, with TRBD2 matching over 13 bases. This CDR3 is built from 16 residues. The V and J ends lost 7 bases and 4 bases, in that order; junction bases with no gene match: 7. CDR1 is SGHAT and CDR2 is FQNNGV in the germline V gene. CDR3 bases: TGTGCCAGCAACCGCGGGACTAGCGGGGTGAAAAACATTCAGTACTTC. Protein: CASNRGTSGVKNIQYF.

The chain joins TRBV18 to TRBJ2-1, with 8 bases fitting TRBD1. The junction had 4 bases not matched to a gene; V was cut back by 5 bases and J by 7 bases. This CDR3 region has 13 residues. In germline, CDR1 is KGHSH, CDR2 LQKENI. The CDR3 DNA is TGTGCCAGCTCAGACAGGGGTTGGAATGAGCAGTTCTTC. This encodes CASSDRGWNEQFF.

The chain recombines TRBV5-5 with TRBJ2-1, with a possible D match to TRBD2 (6 bases). Germline V lookup: CDR1 SGHKS, CDR2 YYEKEE (reference sequence). The CDR3 covers 12 residues. Trimming took 4 bases from V and 12 from J, leaving 14 bases between them. In nucleotides, the CDR3 is TGTGCCAGCAGCGATGGAGGGCAGTTGCAGTTCTTC. Its translation is CASSDGGQLQFF.

The V call is TRBV4-2, the J call TRBJ2-5; D might be TRBD2 (6 bases). Germline V gene sequence: CDR1 LGHNA, CDR2 YNFKEQ. This CDR3 region has 14 residues. Trimming cost V 4 bases and J 8 bases, with 17 bases left between them. For the CDR3, the DNA is TGTGCCAGCAGCCCTAACTCGGGACTTACTACCCAGTACTTC. Amino acid sequence: CASSPNSGLTTQYF.

This chain's CDR3 is CSASGEAYEQYF. DNA for the CDR3: TGCAGTGCTAGCGGGGAGGCCTACGAGCAGTACTTC. The chain is built from TRBV20-1 and TRBJ2-7; weak D call: TRBD2 (6 bases). This CDR3 has 12 amino acids. The germline CDR1 and CDR2 sequences are DFQATT and SNEGSKA (reference sequence). V was pared by 3 bases and J by 2 bases, with 8 bases between.

The chain is built from TRBV12-3 or TRBV12-4 and TRBJ2-2, with 8 bases identical to TRBD2. With 3 bases clipped from V and 1 base from J, the junction kept 4 bases outside the gene matches. The CDR3 is 16 amino acids. CDR3 coding DNA: TGTGCCAGCAGTTTGCGTAGCGGGGTGAACACCGGGGAGCTGTTTTTT. Amino acids: CASSLRSGVNTGELFF.

The V and J genes are TRBV5-1 and TRBJ2-7; D tentatively reads TRBD1 or TRBD2 (5 bases each). V was pared by 4 bases and J by 4 bases, with 18 bases between. There are 15 residues in the CDR3. Germline V CDR1 and CDR2: SGHRS, YFSETQ. This chain's CDR3 is CASSLGRPVVYEQYF. In DNA form, the CDR3 reads TGCGCCAGCAGCCTGGGACGGCCGGTGGTGTACGAGCAGTACTTC.

The chain uses TRBV6-2 or TRBV6-3 and TRBJ1-1, with 11 bases identical to TRBD1. V trimming: 5 bases; J trimming: 1 base; junction bases outside the gene matches: 9. This CDR3 has 17 amino acids. CDR1 MNHEY and CDR2 SVGEGT come from the germline V gene. CDR3 coding DNA: TGTGCCAGCAGTCTAGGACAGGGGGCAATGGGGAACACTGAAGCTTTCTTT. Protein sequence: CASSLGQGAMGNTEAFF.

In its sample, this clonotype was seen a few times. The chain has TRBV11-2 and TRBJ2-6; 11 nucleotides agree with TRBD2. CDR3 length equals 19 residues. Germline CDR1 and CDR2: SGHAT and FQNNGV. Trimming cost V 5 bases and J 0 bases; bases outside gene matches: 9. CDR3 in DNA: TGTGCCAGCAGCCTCTATTATCTAGCGGGAGGCTCTGGGGCCAACGTCCTGACTTTC. Translated, it gives CASSLYYLAGGSGANVLTF.

The table lists this clonotype with a few counts. V is TRBV12-3 or TRBV12-4 and J is TRBJ2-1, with 8 nucleotides matching TRBD2. The CDR3 spans 15 residues. The V and J ends lost 6 bases and 6 bases, in that order; junction bases with no gene match: 10. CDR3 sequence: CASSQLAALPNEQFF. The CDR3, as DNA: TGTGCCAGCAGCCAACTAGCGGCATTACCCAATGAGCAGTTCTTC.

J is TRBJ2-3 and V is TRBV5-6; 8 bases line up with TRBD1. The CDR3 is 16 residues long. Germline trimming cut 3 bases from V and 6 bases from J; bases unmatched to any gene: 12. Germline loops: CDR1 SGHDT, CDR2 YYEEEE. Written as DNA, the CDR3 is TGTGCCAGCAGCTCCGCCTGGGACAGGATAAGGGATACGCAGTATTTT. Encoded protein: CASSSAWDRIRDTQYF.

V usage is TRBV12-3 or TRBV12-4 and J usage is TRBJ2-7; D is possibly TRBD2 (5 bases). This CDR3 is 15 amino acids long. V lost 2 bases and J lost 2, with 13 bases in between. In nucleotides, the CDR3 is TGTGCCAGCAGTTTAACCCCAGCGGCCACCTACGAGCAGTACTTC. Protein sequence: CASSLTPAATYEQYF.

This clonotype was recorded a few times. The chain has TRBV5-1 and TRBJ2-1, with TRBD1 matching over 10 bases. CDR1 and CDR2 from the germline V gene are SGHRS and YFSETQ. The V gene end was trimmed by 3 bases and the J gene end by 8 bases; junction bases not matched to a gene: 5. This CDR3 region has 14 residues. The CDR3 coding sequence is TGCGCCAGCAGCTACCGACAGGGGGCCGATGAGCAGTTCTTC. This gives the protein CASSYRQGADEQFF.

The V and J genes are TRBV29-1 and TRBJ2-4; D is undetermined. With 3 bases removed from V and 0 bases from J, the gap between germline ends came to 18 bases. Germline V gene lookup returns CDR1 SQVTM and CDR2 ANQGSEA. The CDR3 length is 17 residues. This CDR3 reads CSVEVFGPTLAKNIQYF. CDR3 nucleotide sequence: TGCAGCGTTGAGGTTTTTGGACCGACACTAGCCAAAAACATTCAGTACTTC.

This clonotype was detected a few times. The chain uses TRBV7-2 and TRBJ1-6, with 10 bases matching TRBD1. The CDR3 is made up of 15 amino acids. The trim removed 2 bases at V and 10 bases at J, leaving 5 bases unmatched. Germline V gene sequence: CDR1 SGHTA, CDR2 FQGNSA. The CDR3 DNA sequence: TGTGCCAGCAGCTTAAGCCCGGGACAGGGGTCACCCCTCCACTTT. This codes for CASSLSPGQGSPLHF.

The chain recombines TRBV29-1 with TRBJ1-1; D not resolved. CDR1 SQVTM and CDR2 ANQGSEA come from the germline V gene. The CDR3 spans 12 residues. V lost 3 bases to trimming and J lost 5 bases, with 10 bases between them. CDR3 in DNA: TGCAGCGTTGATCTGAGATCGACTGAAGCTTTCTTT. It translates to CSVDLRSTEAFF.

This clonotype was seen a handful of times. V is TRBV10-3 and J is TRBJ2-7; tentative D call: TRBD1 (6 bases). Germline CDR1 and CDR2: ENHRY and SYGVKD. The CDR3 is 15 residues long. Trimming left V 10 bases short and J 0 bases short, with 19 bases between. As DNA, the CDR3 is TGTGCCACTGCTGACCGGGACACTATCTCCTACGAGCAGTACTTC. It specifies CATADRDTISYEQYF.

This clonotype has at least ten counts. The genes are TRBV5-1 and TRBJ2-3, with 7 bases aligning to TRBD1. This CDR3 is built from 14 residues. Germline lookup yields CDR1 SGHRS and CDR2 YFSETQ. V was pared by 7 bases and J by 5 bases, with 10 bases of the junction left unmatched. The CDR3 is CASAFDRVGDTQYF. In nucleotides, the CDR3 is TGCGCCAGCGCCTTTGACAGGGTCGGAGATACGCAGTATTTT.